The 25 T cell receptor beta chains below come from one sample, sequenced in a study of cytomegalovirus exposure and HLA in healthy donors (dated by TCRdb to about 2017). The library was obtained by the immunoSEQ multiplex PCR assay. A mixture of 60 forward primers for TCR Vbeta segments and 13 reverse primers for TCR Jbeta segments was used in the multiplex PCR. This is the immuneACCESS table as TCRdb keeps it, with only in-frame sequences that have V and J called. A part of the clones is gone; compared with another copy, unresolved V genes explain less than half, and the rest is unexplained. The sample table holds about 150,000 clones, of which roughly a tenth were seen once. Clones ranked in the top ten supply roughly 1.9% of the sample. The sample was PBMCs. The receptors were gathered from a male donor in good health and CMV-seronegative.

V and J are TRBV6-1 and TRBJ2-3; TRBD2 is a possible D gene (6 bases). This CDR3 is built from 15 residues. In germline, CDR1 is MNHNS, CDR2 SASEGT. V was cut by 7 bases and J by 0 bases, with 14 bases left in between. The CDR3 here is CASTVAEDSTDTQYF. CDR3 sequence (DNA): TGTGCCAGCACCGTAGCGGAAGACAGCACAGATACGCAGTATTTT.

Only a few counts were recorded for this clone. This chain connects TRBV11-2 to TRBJ2-7; TRBD1 matches at 7 bases. The germline CDR1 and CDR2 sequences are SGHAT and FQNNGV. The CDR3 sequence is 14 residues long. With 5 bases clipped from V and 0 bases from J, the junction kept 4 bases outside the gene matches. CDR3: CASSPQGTSYEQYF. CDR3 bases: TGTGCCAGCAGCCCACAGGGGACCTCCTACGAGCAGTACTTC.

The sample holds a few counts of this clone. This chain uses TRBV7-9 with TRBJ2-1; D possibly corresponds to TRBD1 (6 bases). Germline CDR1 and CDR2: SEHNR and FQNEAQ (reference sequence). The CDR3 is 15 residues long. The V gene lost 5 bases and the J gene lost 2 bases, with 13 bases spanning the gap. The CDR3 is CASSPGTLTYNEQFF. The CDR3 DNA reads TGTGCCAGCAGCCCAGGGACACTTACCTACAATGAGCAGTTCTTC. The full variable domain, its missing parts supplied by reference TRBV7-9 and TRBJ2-1, is DTGVSQNPRHKITKRGQNVTFRCDPISEHNRLYWYRQTLGQGPEFLTYFQNEAQLEKSRLLSDRFSAERPKGSFSTLEIQRTEQGDSAMYLCASSPGTLTYNEQFFGPGTRLTVL.

This chain joins TRBV6-1 and TRBJ1-2, with D possibly matching TRBD1 (6 bases). This CDR3 comprises 20 residues. The V end lost 2 bases, the J end lost 3 bases, and 28 bases lay between the germline ends. CDR1 and CDR2 from the germline V gene are MNHNS and SASEGT. CDR3 in amino acids: CASSEYSPPAGDELDYGYTF. The CDR3 DNA sequence: TGTGCCAGCAGTGAATACTCCCCGCCGGCAGGGGACGAGTTGGACTATGGCTACACCTTC.

This rearrangement joins TRBV5-1 to TRBJ1-1; the D is unclear. Germline V CDR1 and CDR2: SGHRS, YFSETQ. The CDR3 contains 12 residues. Trimming left V 4 bases short and J 1 base short, with 5 bases between. The CDR3 region is CASSEQNTEAFF. DNA for the CDR3: TGCGCCAGCAGCGAACAGAACACTGAAGCTTTCTTT.

There are a few counts of this clone. The rearrangement links TRBV10-2 to TRBJ1-3, with D possibly matching TRBD1 (5 bases). Trimming cost V 2 bases and J 2 bases, with 10 bases left between them. The CDR3 sequence is 15 residues long. Per germline, CDR1 WSHSY and CDR2 SAAADI. CDR3 in DNA: TGCGCCAGCAGTGAGGCGGGGCTGACTGGAAACACCATATATTTT. It codes for CASSEAGLTGNTIYF.

The chain joins TRBV5-6 to TRBJ1-6, with TRBD1 matching over 7 bases. Germline V gene data show CDR1 as SGHDT and CDR2 as YYEEEE. The CDR3 sequence is 17 residues long. V trimming: 4 bases; J trimming: 6 bases; junction bases outside the gene matches: 13. The CDR3 sequence is CASSEIRQGRPNSPLHF. CDR3 sequence (DNA): TGTGCCAGCAGCGAAATCCGACAGGGTCGCCCTAATTCACCCCTCCACTTT.

The chain carries TRBV28 and TRBJ2-3, with 9 bases fitting TRBD2. CDR3 length: 16 amino acids. Germline CDR1 and CDR2: MDHEN and SYDVKM. V lost 3 bases, J lost 1 base, and 5 bases stayed unmatched. The CDR3 reads CASSFRVAGGTDTQYF. Here the CDR3 DNA reads TGTGCCAGCAGTTTTCGGGTAGCGGGAGGCACAGATACGCAGTATTTT.

This clone was counted only a few times. The V call is TRBV5-4, the J call TRBJ1-3; D perhaps matches TRBD1 (5 bases). Deletions cut 1 base from V and 2 bases from J, with 7 bases between. This CDR3 has 14 amino acids. CDR1 SGHNT and CDR2 YYREEE come from the germline V gene (reference sequence). CDR3 in amino acids: CASSLPGAGNTIYF. The CDR3 nucleotides read TGTGCCAGCAGCTTGCCGGGGGCTGGAAACACCATATATTTT. Looking up the rest from reference TRBV5-4 and TRBJ1-3 gives the full variable domain: ETGVTQSPTHLIKTRGQQVTLRCSSQSGHNTVSWYQQALGQGPQFIFQYYREEENGRGNFPPRFSGLQFPNYSSELNVNALELDDSALYLCASSLPGAGNTIYFGEGSWLTVV.

The chain couples TRBV27 to TRBJ1-1, with 8 bases that match TRBD1. The CDR3 sequence is 14 residues long. Per germline, CDR1 MNHEY and CDR2 SMNVEV (reference sequence). After removal of 5 bases from V and 3 bases from J, the junction contained 5 bases not matched to a gene. Here the CDR3 DNA reads TGTGCCAGCAGTGACAGGGGTTATGACACTGAAGCTTTCTTT. Encoded protein: CASSDRGYDTEAFF.

This clone was detected a few times. This sequence joins TRBV16 and TRBJ1-5; D not certain. Germline loops: CDR1 KGHSY, CDR2 FQNENV. This CDR3 contains 13 residues. Trimming removed 4 bases from V and 5 bases from J, with 9 bases in between. CDR3: CASSPSGYQPQHF. The CDR3 DNA reads as TGTGCCAGCAGCCCCTCGGGGTATCAGCCCCAGCATTTT.

This clone was observed a handful of times. The V call is TRBV9, the J call TRBJ1-2; D is possibly TRBD1 (6 bases). Trimming stripped 1 base from V and 0 bases from J, with 13 bases between. The CDR3 consists of 16 residues. Germline lookup yields CDR1 SGDLS and CDR2 YYNGEE. This CDR3 is CASSVLGDTSNYGYTF. The CDR3 DNA follows: TGTGCCAGCAGCGTACTGGGGGACACCTCTAACTATGGCTACACCTTC.

The chain links TRBV9 to TRBJ2-7, with 14 bases identical to TRBD2. Germline trimming cut 4 bases from V and 6 bases from J; bases unmatched to any gene: 9. The germline V gene has CDR1 SGDLS and CDR2 YYNGEE. The CDR3 contains 16 residues. The CDR3 reads CASSTQGLAGAREQYF. For the CDR3, the DNA is TGTGCCAGCAGCACACAGGGACTAGCGGGAGCTCGCGAGCAGTACTTC.

The rearrangement joins TRBV23-1 to TRBJ1-5; D remains ambiguous. TRBV23-1 is treated as an ORF (open reading frame) with a function not yet certain. Trimming cost V 4 bases and J 1 base, with 8 bases left between them. The CDR3 runs 14 residues. DNA for the CDR3: TGCGCCAGCAGTCGGCCGTTAAGCAATCAGCCCCAGCATTTT. Protein product: CASSRPLSNQPQHF.

The rearrangement joins TRBV10-3 to TRBJ2-3; no clear D gene. V lost 3 bases and J 0 bases, leaving 7 bases between the germline ends. This CDR3 is 14 amino acids long. CDR1 is ENHRY, CDR2 SYGVKD, per germline. CDR3 sequence: CAISDSLSTDTQYF. As DNA, the CDR3 is TGTGCCATCAGTGACAGTCTGAGCACAGATACGCAGTATTTT.

The chain recombines TRBV27 with TRBJ2-7; 10 bases line up with TRBD1. CDR3 length equals 17 residues. Trimming took 3 bases from V and 3 from J; bases not matched to a gene: 11. Per germline, CDR1 MNHEY and CDR2 SMNVEV (reference sequence). CDR3 region: CASSFYPPGQGIYEQYF. CDR3 bases: TGTGCCAGCAGTTTCTACCCTCCGGGACAGGGGATCTACGAGCAGTACTTC.

This clone was seen only a few times. This rearrangement joins TRBV19 to TRBJ2-1, with D possibly being TRBD2 (6 bases). The V end was cut by 2 bases, the J end by 2 bases, with 13 bases between. Germline V gene lookup returns CDR1 LNHDA and CDR2 SQIVND (reference sequence). The length of the CDR3 is 16 residues. The CDR3 sequence is CASSIFGGPTYNEQFF. The CDR3 DNA follows: TGTGCCAGTAGTATATTCGGGGGTCCCACCTACAATGAGCAGTTCTTC.

V usage is TRBV19 and J usage is TRBJ1-3; maybe TRBD1 (6 bases). This CDR3 contains 15 residues. Looked up from germline, CDR1 is LNHDA and CDR2 is SQIVND (reference sequence). V lost 7 bases to trimming and J lost 5 bases, with 18 bases between them. CDR3 sequence: CASTDLRGGRNTIYF. In DNA, the CDR3 is TGTGCCAGTACCGATCTTAGGGGGGGACGAAACACCATATATTTT.

The rearrangement joins TRBV2 to TRBJ2-3; 9 bases line up with TRBD1. The CDR3 covers 15 residues. The germline CDR1 and CDR2 sequences are SNHLY and FYNNEI. J gave up 2 bases and V 5 bases, and 5 bases lay outside the gene matches. CDR3 nucleotide sequence: TGTGCCAGCAGTCCCGGGACAGGGACCACAGATACGCAGTATTTT. Protein: CASSPGTGTTDTQYF.

This clone has a handful of counts. V is TRBV30 and J is TRBJ1-2; D perhaps matches TRBD1 (6 bases). V gave up 0 bases and J gave up 4 bases, with 15 bases separating them. CDR3 length: 15 amino acids. Per the germline V gene, CDR1 is GTSNPN and CDR2 is SVGIG (reference sequence). The DNA for the CDR3 is TGTGCCTGGAGTGTACGCCAGGGGTTGACCTATGGCTACACCTTC. Translation: CAWSVRQGLTYGYTF.

A few counts support this clone. Distinct nucleotide sequences in the sample also encode this CDR3. The chain joins TRBV27 to TRBJ2-7, with TRBD1 matching 7 bases. There are 13 residues in the CDR3. CDR1 and CDR2 from the germline V gene are MNHEY and SMNVEV (reference sequence). Trimming cost V 6 bases and J 1 base; bases outside gene matches: 3. CDR3 in amino acids: CASRLTGSYEQYF. The CDR3 DNA reads TGTGCCAGCAGGCTGACAGGGTCCTACGAGCAGTACTTC.

There are a few counts of this clone. The rearrangement links TRBV4-3 to TRBJ1-2; D is ambiguous. This CDR3 has 13 amino acids. Trimming cost V 1 base and J 5 bases, with 8 bases left between them. From germline, CDR1 is LGHNA and CDR2 YSLEER. CDR3: CASSQGVPYGYTF. Here the CDR3 DNA reads TGCGCCAGCAGCCAAGGTGTTCCTTATGGCTACACCTTC.

The CDR3 region is CASSPGQGVHEQYF. The CDR3 coding sequence is TGTGCCAGCAGCCCGGGACAGGGAGTGCACGAGCAGTACTTC. This chain links TRBV14 with TRBJ2-7; TRBD1 agrees at 9 bases. The length of the CDR3 is 14 residues. Germline assignment: CDR1 SGHDN and CDR2 FVKESK. The V and J ends lost 4 bases and 5 bases, in that order; junction bases with no gene match: 6. Together with reference TRBV14 and TRBJ2-7, the CDR3 gives the full variable domain: EAGVTQFPSHSVIEKGQTVTLRCDPISGHDNLYWYRRVMGKEIKFLLHFVKESKQDESGMPNNRFLAERTGGTYSTLKVQPAELEDSGVYFCASSPGQGVHEQYFGPGTRLTVT.

This clone was seen only a few times. The chain is built from TRBV6-4 and TRBJ2-1, with 8 positions matching TRBD2. CDR1 is MRHNA, CDR2 SNTAGT, per germline. The CDR3 totals 16 residues. V lost 7 bases and J lost 5; bases outside the gene matches: 13. The CDR3 loop is CASTFEGAGGDNEQFF. DNA for the CDR3: TGTGCCAGCACGTTCGAAGGGGCGGGAGGCGACAATGAGCAGTTCTTC.

V and J are TRBV30 and TRBJ2-7; D call uncertain. The germline V gene encodes CDR1 GTSNPN and CDR2 SVGIG (reference sequence). The V gene lost 1 base and the J gene lost 0 bases, with 7 bases spanning the gap. CDR3 length: 13 amino acids. In DNA form, the CDR3 reads TGTGCCTGGAGTGGCAGGTCCTCCTACGAGCAGTACTTC. Translated: CAWSGRSSYEQYF.